This TCR beta chain was identified in a study of chemoradiotherapy in HPV16-positive cancers. Study-wide findings and caveats: Functional assays defining HPV-specific T cells used only a couple of HPV16-positive patients. Candidate HPV-specific clones and E7-related TCR motifs grew in tumor during treatment. HPV-responsive T-cell expansion during chemoradiotherapy was linked to improved recurrence-free survival in HPV16-positive patients.

Method: immunoSEQ multiplex PCR; TCRdb's copy keeps in-frame clones and lacks some. The table includes about 68,000 clones, approximately 91% detected once. Of note for this clone: Its cognate antigen is unknown.

The sample was blood, taken from a patient who underwent chemoradiotherapy. This clonotype originated in a human donor with HPV-associated anogenital cancer.

CDR3 DNA sequence: TGTGCCAGCACCACAGGGGGCGCAGGCAATCAGCCCCAGCATTTT. Amino acids: CASTTGGAGNQPQHF. V usage is TRBV27 and J usage is TRBJ1-5; TRBD1 matches 9 bases. V trimming: 7 bases; J trimming: 2 bases; junction bases outside the gene matches: 6. This CDR3 comprises 15 residues. Germline V gene data show CDR1 as MNHEY and CDR2 as SMNVEV (reference sequence).